These 22 T cell receptor beta chains came from one sample sequenced in a study of identical twins. TCRdb ran MiXCR on the 5' RACE reads and lists one entry per CDR3 protein. Of approximately 300,000 distinct CDR3 sequences in the sample, roughly 10% were seen once. The data also belong to a second study, concerning yellow fever vaccine responses in identical twins.

The sequenced sample consisted of CD8+ T cells sorted from blood. The receptor set was obtained from a woman in her late teens or twenties in good health.

This chain joins TRBV11-2 and TRBJ2-3, with TRBD2 as a possible D gene (5 bases). The CDR3 covers 19 residues. Germline V CDR1 and CDR2: SGHAT, FQNNGV. Trimming stripped 0 bases from V and 1 base from J, with 20 bases between. The CDR3 DNA follows: TGTGCCAGCAGCTTAGAGCCCCTAGGATCCGGGATCGGCACAGATACGCAGTATTTT. Translated, it gives CASSLEPLGSGIGTDTQYF.

In this sample, this clonotype turned up a few times. The chain links TRBV2 to TRBJ2-2; D call uncertain. The CDR3 loop spans 15 amino acids. The germline CDR1 and CDR2 sequences are SNHLY and FYNNEI. Trimming cost V 4 bases and J 1 base, with 10 bases left between them. The CDR3 region is CASSGSTRNTGELFF. CDR3 DNA: TGTGCCAGCAGTGGATCTACCCGGAACACCGGGGAGCTGTTTTTT.

This clonotype was observed at least ten times. The J gene is TRBJ2-1, the V gene TRBV11-2; TRBD2 matches 7 bases. With 1 base clipped from V and 2 bases from J, the junction kept 5 bases outside the gene matches. Germline CDR1 SGHAT, CDR2 FQNNGV. The CDR3 spans 16 residues. The DNA for the CDR3 is TGTGCCAGCAGCTTAGGGGGCGGGGGAACCTACAATGAGCAGTTCTTC. Protein: CASSLGGGGTYNEQFF. The complete variable domain, with remaining parts taken from reference TRBV11-2 and TRBJ2-1, reads EAGVAQSPRYKIIEKRQSVAFWCNPISGHATLYWYQQILGQGPKLLIQFQNNGVVDDSQLPKDRFSAERLKGVDSTLKIQPAKLEDSAVYLCASSLGGGGTYNEQFFGPGTRLTVL.

This clonotype was seen repeatedly, ten times or more. This chain joins TRBV10-2 and TRBJ2-3; D possibly corresponds to TRBD2 (6 bases). From germline, CDR1 is WSHSY and CDR2 SAAADI. CDR3 size: 11 residues. The CDR3 coding sequence is TGCGCAGTAGAGGGGACTGATACGCAGTATTTT. Amino acids: CAVEGTDTQYF.

This clonotype was recorded a few times. This rearrangement joins TRBV4-1 to TRBJ2-3, with 10 bases matching TRBD2. V gave up 2 bases and J gave up 4 bases; unmatched junction bases: 6. Germline loops: CDR1 MGHRA, CDR2 YSYEKL. CDR3 length equals 16 residues. CDR3 DNA: TGCGCCAGCAGCCAAATAACAGCGGGAGGGCCAGATACGCAGTATTTT. Its translation: CASSQITAGGPDTQYF.

Comments on this clonotype: At one end the junction does not follow the germline gene, possibly because of a read error. V is TRBV7-7 and J is TRBJ2-2, with D maybe TRBD2 (5 bases). Germline lookup yields CDR1 SSHAT and CDR2 FNYEAQ (reference sequence). CDR3 length: 16 residues. CDR3 nucleotide sequence: TGTGCTAGCAGCTCCCGGGAAAGGGTATATACCGGGGAGCTGTTTTTT. Encoded protein: CASSSRERVYTGELFF.

This clonotype was picked up many times. The chain is built from TRBV24-1 and TRBJ2-1; 11 bases match TRBD2. CDR1 is KGHDR, CDR2 SFDVKD, per germline. J gave up 3 bases and V 3 bases, and 3 bases lay outside the gene matches. This CDR3 contains 16 residues. CDR3 sequence: CATSDPLAGVYNEQFF. The CDR3 DNA sequence: TGTGCCACCAGTGATCCACTAGCGGGAGTCTACAATGAGCAGTTCTTC.

This clonotype has at least ten counts. This sequence joins TRBV20-1 and TRBJ1-1; D uncertain. The CDR3 has 14 amino acids. Deletions cut 6 bases from V and 5 bases from J, with 19 bases between. Germline CDR1 reads DFQATT; CDR2 reads SNEGSKA (reference sequence). The CDR3 region has the DNA TGCAGTGCGACCACAGTTGACGCCTGGACTGAAGCTTTCTTT. Its translation: CSATTVDAWTEAFF.

This clonotype was detected many times. The V call is TRBV4-2, the J call TRBJ1-4; TRBD1 aligns across 10 bases. This CDR3 is 16 amino acids long. The trim removed 2 bases at V and 6 bases at J, leaving 6 bases unmatched. Germline V gives CDR1 LGHNA, CDR2 YNFKEQ. Here the CDR3 DNA reads TGTGCCAGCAGCCAACTTACCGGGACAGGGGATGAAAAACTGTTTTTT. Its protein product is CASSQLTGTGDEKLFF.

This clonotype was found many times. J is TRBJ2-1 and V is TRBV6-1; TRBD2 matches at 7 bases. V trimming: 11 bases; J trimming: 7 bases; junction bases outside the gene matches: 11. CDR3 length: 13 amino acids. CDR1 and CDR2 (germline): MNHNS, SASEGT. The DNA for the CDR3 is TGTGCCGCGGCCAGCGGGGAGGTTAATGAGCAGTTCTTC. Translation gives CAAASGEVNEQFF.

Comments on this clonotype: Mismatch with germline at one junction end may stem from a read error. The V and J genes are TRBV27 and TRBJ1-2, with D maybe TRBD1 (6 bases). The germline V gene encodes CDR1 MNHEY and CDR2 SMNVEV (reference sequence). The CDR3 spans 14 residues. CDR3 amino acids: CAGSLSGTPSGYTF. DNA for the CDR3: TGTGCCGGCAGTTTATCCGGGACACCCTCGGGCTACACCTTC.

This clonotype was detected many times. This chain links TRBV10-3 with TRBJ1-4; TRBD1 agrees at 7 bases. Germline V CDR1 and CDR2: ENHRY, SYGVKD. This CDR3 is 17 amino acids long. Trimming at V came to 3 bases and at J to 6 bases, leaving 13 bases not matched to a gene. CDR3 amino acids: CAISDLKLTGLHEKLFF. The CDR3 bases are TGTGCCATCAGTGACTTAAAGTTGACAGGGTTGCATGAAAAACTGTTTTTT.

This clonotype has just a few counts. J is TRBJ1-1 and V is TRBV20-1; TRBD1 is a possible D gene (5 bases). V shed 2 bases and J shed 4 bases, with 11 bases lying between them. CDR3 length: 13 residues. Germline lookup yields CDR1 DFQATT and CDR2 SNEGSKA (reference sequence). The CDR3 loop reads CSARTGLSTEAFF. CDR3 bases: TGCAGTGCTAGAACAGGCCTTAGCACTGAAGCTTTCTTT.

This clonotype was seen a few times. The chain employs TRBV5-1 and TRBJ2-3; tentatively, D is TRBD2 (5 bases). The CDR3 is made up of 16 amino acids. Per germline, CDR1 SGHRS and CDR2 YFSETQ. Trimming shortened V by 0 bases and J by 4 bases, and 15 bases separated the two germline ends. CDR3 sequence reads: CASSLAAAGGPDTQYF. The CDR3 nucleotides read TGCGCCAGCAGCTTGGCCGCGGCGGGCGGTCCAGATACGCAGTATTTT. Full variable domain (remainder filled in from reference TRBV5-1 and TRBJ2-3): KAGVTQTPRYLIKTRGQQVTLSCSPISGHRSVSWYQQTPGQGLQFLFEYFSETQRNKGNFPGRFSGRQFSNSRSEMNVSTLELGDSALYLCASSLAAAGGPDTQYFGPGTRLTVL.

The CDR3 protein is CASSERRSLSPQHF. In DNA, the CDR3 is TGTGCCAGCAGTGAACGGCGGTCGCTAAGTCCCCAGCATTTT. The genes are TRBV25-1 and TRBJ1-5; D gene unclear. Germline values: CDR1 MGHDK, CDR2 SYGVNS. Trimming took 2 bases from V and 10 from J, leaving 15 bases between them. This CDR3 region has 14 residues.

This clonotype was recorded a few times. The V call is TRBV25-1, the J call TRBJ2-5, with a tentative D call TRBD1 (6 bases). Germline V gene sequence: CDR1 MGHDK, CDR2 SYGVNS. V was trimmed by 8 bases and J by 7 bases, leaving 20 bases between them. The CDR3 has 14 residues. CDR3 in amino acids: CASGAEAGVGTQYF. CDR3 in DNA: TGTGCCAGCGGGGCTGAAGCAGGGGTAGGGACCCAGTACTTC.

This clonotype was seen a handful of times. The J gene is TRBJ2-7, the V gene TRBV7-6; maybe TRBD2 (5 bases). The CDR3 runs 13 residues. CDR1 and CDR2 from the germline V gene are SGHVS and FNYEAQ. The V end was cut by 6 bases, the J end by 2 bases, with 11 bases between. The CDR3 loop is CASSSGITYEQYF. CDR3 coding DNA: TGTGCCAGCAGTTCGGGGATTACCTACGAGCAGTACTTC.

The table lists this clonotype with many counts. The chain carries TRBV20-1 and TRBJ2-2, with D unresolved. The germline V gene has CDR1 DFQATT and CDR2 SNEGSKA (reference sequence). The V gene lost 6 bases and the J gene lost 1 base, with 9 bases spanning the gap. This CDR3 spans 13 amino acids. The CDR3 loop reads CSAPLKNTGELFF. Here the CDR3 DNA reads TGCAGTGCCCCCCTAAAGAACACCGGGGAGCTGTTTTTT.

The chain carries TRBV12-3 or TRBV12-4 and TRBJ2-3; 7 bases line up with TRBD2. The CDR3 has 13 residues. The CDR3: CGSSGEITDTQYF. CDR3 sequence (DNA): TGTGGTTCCAGCGGGGAGATCACAGATACGCAGTATTTT.

The DNA for the CDR3 is TGTGCCAGCAGCTTCTACGGGTTAGACTACGAGCAGTACTTC. This codes for CASSFYGLDYEQYF. The chain joins TRBV7-8 to TRBJ2-7; D unclear. The CDR3 length is 14 residues. Trimming pared 3 bases from V and 3 bases from J, leaving 12 bases between. Germline lookup yields CDR1 SGHVS and CDR2 FQNEAQ.

The chain joins TRBV6-5 to TRBJ2-3, with D possibly matching TRBD2 (5 bases). The CDR3 contains 14 residues. Trimming pared 2 bases from V and 3 bases from J, leaving 9 bases between. The germline V gene has CDR1 MNHEY and CDR2 SVGAGI. The CDR3 is CASSYAAGTDTQYF. In nucleotides, the CDR3 is TGTGCCAGCAGTTACGCCGCGGGTACAGATACGCAGTATTTT.

The V gene is TRBV27, the J gene TRBJ2-7; maybe TRBD1 (5 bases). V shed 6 bases and J shed 5 bases, with 20 bases lying between them. CDR1 is MNHEY, CDR2 SMNVEV, per germline (reference sequence). This CDR3 has 15 residues. DNA of the CDR3: TGTGCCAGCAGAAAGCAGGGCTCAGGGCTCGACGAGCAGTACTTC. It codes for CASRKQGSGLDEQYF.